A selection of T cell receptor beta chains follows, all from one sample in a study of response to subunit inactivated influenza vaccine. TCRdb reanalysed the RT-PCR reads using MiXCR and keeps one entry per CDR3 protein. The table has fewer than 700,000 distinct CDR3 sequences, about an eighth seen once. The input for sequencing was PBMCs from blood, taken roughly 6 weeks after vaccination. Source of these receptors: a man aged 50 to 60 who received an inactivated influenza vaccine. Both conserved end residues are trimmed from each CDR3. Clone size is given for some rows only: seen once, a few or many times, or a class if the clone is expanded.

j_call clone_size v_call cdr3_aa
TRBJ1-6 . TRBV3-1 ASSEGYYPLH
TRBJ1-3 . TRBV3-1 ASSASGNTIY
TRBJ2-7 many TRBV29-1 SFRGAGASYEQY
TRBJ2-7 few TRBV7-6 ASSIEPGTVGHEQY
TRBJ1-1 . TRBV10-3 AISERGEAF
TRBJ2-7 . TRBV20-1 SAIQGYEQY
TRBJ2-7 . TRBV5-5 ASRPEARASYEQY
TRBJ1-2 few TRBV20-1 SAVDRVYGYT
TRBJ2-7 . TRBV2 ASTTAAGSVYEQY
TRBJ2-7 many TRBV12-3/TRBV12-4 ASTWGLAGIGEQY
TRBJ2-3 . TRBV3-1 ASSQDRGRVGDTQY
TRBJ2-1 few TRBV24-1 ATSEWGQVNNEQF
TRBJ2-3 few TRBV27 ASSFTSSRWGDTQY
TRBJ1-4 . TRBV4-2 ASSQDPRRGGEKLF
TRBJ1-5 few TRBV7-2 ASSLTYVQPQH
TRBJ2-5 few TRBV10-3 AISPSGAETQY
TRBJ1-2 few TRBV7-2 ASSLVAGDYGYT
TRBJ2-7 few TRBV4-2 ASSQDRSVPYYEQY
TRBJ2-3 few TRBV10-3 AISASLKPDTQY
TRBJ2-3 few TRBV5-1 ASSLQGVRADTQY
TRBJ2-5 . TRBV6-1 ASSEALGGGPGQETQY
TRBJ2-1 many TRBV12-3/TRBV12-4 ASSLVRDEQF
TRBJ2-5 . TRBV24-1 ATSDSGLALYETQY
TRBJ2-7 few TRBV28 ASSLNGGSYEQY
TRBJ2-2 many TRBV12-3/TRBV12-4 ASTPEVAGGLAGELF
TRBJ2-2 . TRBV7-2 ASSFQVGTGDTGELF
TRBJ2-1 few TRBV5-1 ATSTGLLNEQF
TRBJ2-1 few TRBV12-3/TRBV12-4 ASRPSSGGEQF
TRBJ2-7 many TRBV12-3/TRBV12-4 ASSLRSFGYYEQY
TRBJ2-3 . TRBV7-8 ASSSRDYGTDTQY
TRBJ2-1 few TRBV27 ASSFLAGASHNEQF
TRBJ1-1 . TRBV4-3 ASSQLGRGRHTEAF
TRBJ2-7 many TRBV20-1 SADGHGTPSYEQY
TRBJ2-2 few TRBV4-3 ASSQTGQGNGELF
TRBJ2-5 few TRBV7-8 ASSPPSGGGETQY
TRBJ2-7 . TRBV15 ATSAYGEQY
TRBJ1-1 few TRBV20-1 SARDSQGGSTEAF